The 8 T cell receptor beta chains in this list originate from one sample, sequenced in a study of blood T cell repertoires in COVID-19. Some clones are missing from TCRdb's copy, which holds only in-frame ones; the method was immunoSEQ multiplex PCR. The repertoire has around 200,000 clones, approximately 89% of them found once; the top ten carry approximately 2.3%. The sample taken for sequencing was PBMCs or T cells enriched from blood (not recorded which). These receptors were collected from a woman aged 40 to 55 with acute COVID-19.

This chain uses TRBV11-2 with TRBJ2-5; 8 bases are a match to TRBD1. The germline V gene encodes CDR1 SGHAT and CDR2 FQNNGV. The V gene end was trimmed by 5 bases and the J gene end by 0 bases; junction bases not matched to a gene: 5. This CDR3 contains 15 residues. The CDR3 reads CASSQWTGHQETQYF. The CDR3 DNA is TGTGCCAGCAGCCAATGGACAGGGCACCAAGAGACCCAGTACTTC.

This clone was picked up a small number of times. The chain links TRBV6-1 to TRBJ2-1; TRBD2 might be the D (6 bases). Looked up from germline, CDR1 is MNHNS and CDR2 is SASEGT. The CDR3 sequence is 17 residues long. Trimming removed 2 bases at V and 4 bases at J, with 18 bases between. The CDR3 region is CASSEIGGGTSYNEQFF. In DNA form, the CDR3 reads TGTGCCAGCAGTGAAATCGGAGGCGGGACTTCATACAATGAGCAGTTCTTC.

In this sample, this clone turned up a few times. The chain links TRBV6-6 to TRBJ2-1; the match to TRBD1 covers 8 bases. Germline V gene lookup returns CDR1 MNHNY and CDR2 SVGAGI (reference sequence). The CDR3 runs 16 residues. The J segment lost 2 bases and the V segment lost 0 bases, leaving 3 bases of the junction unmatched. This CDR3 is CASSYSWTGPYNEQFF. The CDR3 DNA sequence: TGTGCCAGCAGTTACTCTTGGACAGGGCCCTACAATGAGCAGTTCTTC.

The CDR3 loop reads CASSPSRGIQPQHF. DNA of the CDR3: TGTGCCAGCAGCCCATCACGAGGGATCCAGCCCCAGCATTTT. The chain links TRBV3-1 (or the pseudogene TRBV3-2) to TRBJ1-5; D not resolved. Germline-derived CDR1 and CDR2 are LGHDT and YNNKEL (reference sequence). The CDR3 has 14 amino acids. The V end lost 4 bases, the J end lost 7 bases, and 14 bases lay between the germline ends.

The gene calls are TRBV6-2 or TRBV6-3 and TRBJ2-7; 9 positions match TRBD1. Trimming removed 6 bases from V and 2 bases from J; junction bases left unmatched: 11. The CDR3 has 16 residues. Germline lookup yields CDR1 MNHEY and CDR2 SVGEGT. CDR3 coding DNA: TGTGCCAGCAGACCTTCCGGGACAGGGAAGACCTACGAGCAGTACTTC. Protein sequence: CASRPSGTGKTYEQYF.

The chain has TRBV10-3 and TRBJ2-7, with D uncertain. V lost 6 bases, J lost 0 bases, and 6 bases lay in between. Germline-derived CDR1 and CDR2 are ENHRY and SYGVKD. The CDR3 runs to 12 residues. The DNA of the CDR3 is TGTGCCATCAGCCCGAGCTCCTACGAGCAGTACTTC. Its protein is CAISPSSYEQYF.

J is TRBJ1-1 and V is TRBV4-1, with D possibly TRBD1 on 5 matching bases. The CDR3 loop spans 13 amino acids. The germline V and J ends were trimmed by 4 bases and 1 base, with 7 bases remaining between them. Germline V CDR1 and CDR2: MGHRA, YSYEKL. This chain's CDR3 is CASSRGGNTEAFF. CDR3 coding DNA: TGCGCCAGCAGCCGCGGGGGGAACACTGAAGCTTTCTTT.

This CDR3 reads CASSQSTGTGTEKLFF. Here the CDR3 DNA reads TGTGCCAGCAGCCAATCAACGGGGACAGGAACTGAAAAACTGTTTTTT. This sequence joins TRBV16 and TRBJ1-4, with 8 bases that match TRBD1. With V trimmed by 0 bases and J by 7 bases, 7 bases remained unmatched. This CDR3 is built from 16 residues. Germline V gene sequence: CDR1 KGHSY, CDR2 FQNENV. Full variable domain (missing parts from reference TRBV16 and TRBJ1-4): GEEVAQTPKHLVRGEGQKAKLYCAPIKGHSYVFWYQQVLKNEFKFLISFQNENVFDETGMPKERFSAKCLPNSPCSLEIQATKLEDSAVYFCASSQSTGTGTEKLFFGSGTQLSVL.